This entry lists 18 T cell receptor beta chains sequenced from one sample in a study of blood T cell repertoires in COVID-19 (dated by TCRdb to the early 2020s). Library construction relied on the immunoSEQ multiplex PCR assay. TCRdb retrieved this table from immuneACCESS and kept in-frame rearrangements only. Not all clones are present; in checked studies, unresolved V genes account for under half, and no reason is known for the remainder. This sample is represented by more than 150,000 clones; about nine tenths of them were singletons. The ten largest clones add up to 20% to 25% of the sample. The specimen sequenced was peripheral blood. Receptors were obtained from a man aged 65 to 85 with active or convalescent COVID-19.

The chain is built from TRBV9 and TRBJ2-3; 7 nucleotides line up with TRBD2. Germline CDR1 reads SGDLS; CDR2 reads YYNGEE. J lost 2 bases, V lost 6 bases, and 3 bases had no gene match. The CDR3 is 13 residues long. CDR3 nucleotides: TGTGCCAGCATGAGCGGGAACACAGATACGCAGTATTTT. It translates to CASMSGNTDTQYF.

The CDR3 loop reads CASSRTGRMEPQHF. CDR3 nucleotides: TGTGCCAGCAGCCGGACAGGGAGGATGGAGCCCCAGCATTTT. The V and J genes are TRBV7-9 and TRBJ1-5; 8 nucleotides line up with TRBD1. V gave up 5 bases and J gave up 8 bases; unmatched junction bases: 8. This CDR3 is built from 14 residues. Germline CDR1 SEHNR, CDR2 FQNEAQ (reference sequence).

This chain joins TRBV6-2 or TRBV6-3 and TRBJ2-3, with 13 bases lining up with TRBD2. Germline loops: CDR1 MNHEY, CDR2 SVGEGT. This CDR3 is built from 19 residues. Losses at the gene ends were 2 bases for V and 2 bases for J; bases not matched to a gene: 10. In DNA, the CDR3 is TGTGCCAGCAGTTACAGTACTAGCGGGGGGGCCCTACCCACAGATACGCAGTATTTT. Translated: CASSYSTSGGALPTDTQYF.

The gene calls are TRBV11-2 and TRBJ2-7, with D uncertain. V was clipped by 5 bases and J by 1 base, with 6 bases between them. CDR1 SGHAT and CDR2 FQNNGV come from the germline V gene. This CDR3 is 12 amino acids long. The CDR3 region is CASSPRSYEQYF. CDR3 sequence (DNA): TGTGCCAGCAGCCCACGGTCCTACGAGCAGTACTTC.

This chain connects TRBV6-5 to TRBJ1-4, with no clear D. The CDR3 consists of 14 residues. The germline V gene has CDR1 MNHEY and CDR2 SVGAGI. Trimming cost V 0 bases and J 5 bases, with 7 bases left between them. CDR3 region: CASSYSRRNEKLFF. The DNA for the CDR3 is TGTGCCAGCAGTTACTCCCGGCGGAATGAAAAACTGTTTTTT.

The CDR3 DNA is TGTGCCAGTAGTATCAGCGGGCCCGGGACCGGGGAGCTGTTTTTT. This codes for CASSISGPGTGELFF. The chain employs TRBV19 and TRBJ2-2; D possibly corresponds to TRBD2 (6 bases). Germline CDR1 and CDR2: LNHDA and SQIVND (reference sequence). The V gene lost 3 bases and the J gene lost 5 bases, with 13 bases spanning the gap. The CDR3 has 15 amino acids. Supplemented by reference TRBV19 and TRBJ2-2, the full variable domain reads DGGITQSPKYLFRKEGQNVTLSCEQNLNHDAMYWYRQDPGQGLRLIYYSQIVNDFQKGDIAEGYSVSREKKESFPLTVTSAQKNPTAFYLCASSISGPGTGELFFGEGSRLTVL.

The chain carries TRBV7-2 and TRBJ1-1; TRBD1 matches 9 bases. The CDR3 has 14 amino acids. After removal of 4 bases from V and 4 bases from J, the junction contained 4 bases not matched to a gene. Germline V CDR1 and CDR2: SGHTA, FQGNSA. The CDR3 nucleotides are TGTGCCAGCAGCTCACAGGGGGCTGCCACTGAAGCTTTCTTT. Its translation is CASSSQGAATEAFF.

The chain uses TRBV15 and TRBJ1-2; 12 bases align to TRBD1. Germline V lookup: CDR1 LNHNV, CDR2 YYDKDF (reference sequence). The V and J ends lost 5 bases and 4 bases, in that order; junction bases with no gene match: 11. The CDR3 loop spans 17 amino acids. The DNA for the CDR3 is TGTGCCACCAGCGGCGACACCGGGACAGGGGGCCTCTATGGCTACACCTTC. Residues: CATSGDTGTGGLYGYTF.

This chain joins TRBV7-2 and TRBJ1-6; D might be TRBD1 (5 bases). V was pared by 5 bases and J by 8 bases, with 10 bases between. The germline gives CDR1 SGHTA, CDR2 FQGNSA. This CDR3 is built from 13 residues. CDR3 DNA: TGTGCCAGCAGCCCGCAGGGTTATTCACCCCTCCACTTT. Amino acid sequence: CASSPQGYSPLHF. Full variable domain (missing parts from reference TRBV7-2 and TRBJ1-6): GAGVSQSPSNKVTEKGKDVELRCDPISGHTALYWYRQSLGQGLEFLIYFQGNSAPDKSGLPSDRFSAERTGGSVSTLTIQRTQQEDSAVYLCASSPQGYSPLHFGNGTRLTVT.

J is TRBJ2-1 and V is TRBV5-8, with TRBD1 matching over 8 bases. CDR1 is SGHTS and CDR2 is YDEGEE in the germline V gene. Losses at the gene ends were 4 bases for V and 2 bases for J; bases not matched to a gene: 8. The CDR3 has 16 amino acids. The CDR3 nucleotides read TGTGCCAGCAGCGCGCGGACAGGGCTCGCCTACAATGAGCAGTTCTTC. Its translation is CASSARTGLAYNEQFF.

This clone was seen just once. J is TRBJ2-7 and V is TRBV2; 11 bases match TRBD1. The germline CDR1 and CDR2 sequences are SNHLY and FYNNEI. V lost 7 bases and J lost 3; bases outside the gene matches: 2. The CDR3 has 13 amino acids. CDR3 sequence reads: CASTGQGDYEQYF. The CDR3 DNA reads as TGTGCCAGCACGGGACAGGGGGACTACGAGCAGTACTTC.

J is TRBJ1-1 and V is TRBV6-5; possibly TRBD1 for D (5 bases). This CDR3 comprises 14 residues. Germline V gene data show CDR1 as MNHEY and CDR2 as SVGAGI. Trimming removed 1 base at V and 5 bases at J, with 11 bases between. CDR3 in amino acids: CASSYFVGGTEAFF. The DNA for the CDR3 is TGTGCCAGCAGTTACTTCGTGGGGGGAACTGAAGCTTTCTTT.

CDR3 residues: CASSWSDTEAFF. CDR3 coding DNA: TGCGCCAGCAGCTGGTCGGACACTGAAGCTTTCTTT. This sequence joins TRBV5-1 and TRBJ1-1; D ambiguous. V lost 3 bases and J 3 bases, leaving 6 bases between the germline ends. CDR1 is SGHRS, CDR2 YFSETQ, per germline. The CDR3 length is 12 residues.

This chain connects TRBV29-1 to TRBJ1-2; D gene ambiguous. The CDR3 covers 13 residues. Germline assignment: CDR1 SQVTM and CDR2 ANQGSEA. The V gene lost 1 base and the J gene lost 4 bases, with 10 bases spanning the gap. CDR3 in amino acids: CSVEGGKPYGYTF. The CDR3 DNA follows: TGCAGCGTTGAAGGCGGGAAACCCTATGGCTACACCTTC.

This clone was detected once. The chain uses TRBV7-8 and TRBJ1-5; TRBD1 might be the D (5 bases). CDR3 length: 15 amino acids. Germline V CDR1 and CDR2: SGHVS, FQNEAQ. V was pared by 1 base and J by 3 bases, with 10 bases between. The CDR3 loop reads CASSLGPQDNQPQHF. The CDR3 coding sequence is TGTGCCAGCAGCTTAGGGCCACAGGACAATCAGCCCCAGCATTTT.

The CDR3: CSASGQSYEQYF. The CDR3 DNA sequence: TGCAGTGCTAGTGGACAGTCCTACGAGCAGTACTTC. The rearrangement joins TRBV20-1 to TRBJ2-7, with a tentative D call TRBD1 (6 bases). CDR3 length: 12 amino acids. V gave up 3 bases and J gave up 1 base, with 7 bases separating them. Germline V lookup: CDR1 DFQATT, CDR2 SNEGSKA (reference sequence).

The CDR3 loop reads CASSVAGSPNEKLFF. For the CDR3, the DNA is TGTGCCAGCAGCGTAGCGGGGTCCCCTAATGAAAAACTGTTTTTT. The chain carries TRBV9 and TRBJ1-4, with D uncertain. Trimming stripped 0 bases from V and 3 bases from J, with 9 bases between. Germline values: CDR1 SGDLS, CDR2 YYNGEE. The CDR3 spans 15 residues.

The chain uses TRBV7-2 and TRBJ2-7, with TRBD1 matching over 8 bases. The CDR3 has 14 residues. Unmatched junction bases numbered 5, after V lost 4 bases and J lost 3 bases. Per germline, CDR1 SGHTA and CDR2 FQGNSA. CDR3 residues: CASSSWTGNYEQYF. As DNA, the CDR3 is TGTGCCAGCAGCTCCTGGACAGGGAACTACGAGCAGTACTTC.